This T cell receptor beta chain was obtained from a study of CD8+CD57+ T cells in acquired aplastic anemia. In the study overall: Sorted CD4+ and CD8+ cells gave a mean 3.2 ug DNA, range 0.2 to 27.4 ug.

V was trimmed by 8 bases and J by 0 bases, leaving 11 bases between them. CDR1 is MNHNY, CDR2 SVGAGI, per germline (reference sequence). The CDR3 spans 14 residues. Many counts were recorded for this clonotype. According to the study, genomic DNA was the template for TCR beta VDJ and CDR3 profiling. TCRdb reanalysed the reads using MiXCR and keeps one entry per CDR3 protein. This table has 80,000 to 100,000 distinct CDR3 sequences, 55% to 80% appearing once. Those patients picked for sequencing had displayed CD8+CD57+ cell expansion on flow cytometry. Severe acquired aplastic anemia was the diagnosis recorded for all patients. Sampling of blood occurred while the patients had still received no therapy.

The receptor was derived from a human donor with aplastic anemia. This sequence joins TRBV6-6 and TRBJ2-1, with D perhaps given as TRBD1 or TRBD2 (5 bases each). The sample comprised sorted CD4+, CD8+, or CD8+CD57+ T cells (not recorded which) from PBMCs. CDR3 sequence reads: CASGVGDSYNEQFF. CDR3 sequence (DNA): TGTGCCAGCGGAGTGGGGGACTCCTACAATGAGCAGTTCTTC.